This TCR beta chain was identified during a study of CXCR3-negative and CXCR3-positive naive CD8 T cells. Overall study results and limits: Naive subsets were similarly diverse, while memory CD8+ repertoires were much less diverse. Naive cells with CXCR3 showed TRB CDR3s that were more hydrophobic than those in CXCR3-negative naive cells.

The libraries of TRB cDNA were constructed through 5' RACE using UMI labels. TCRdb re-called the 5' RACE reads, yielding one record per CDR3 amino acid sequence without DNA. Its table records about 130,000 distinct CDR3 sequences. Comment on this clonotype: Antigen: not known.

This CDR3 is built from 15 residues. CDR1 and CDR2 (germline): SGHRS, YFSETQ. This sequence was found in a human donor in good health. Some clones in this sample may be carry-over from other donors' samples. Sequences were obtained from naive CXCR3+ CD8+ T cells from blood. The subset was: CD45RO-CCR7+CD27+CD95- naive CD8+ T cells expressing CXCR3 (TNR3+). The J gene is TRBJ2-7, the V gene TRBV5-1. CDR3 region: CASSLRQASSYEQYF.